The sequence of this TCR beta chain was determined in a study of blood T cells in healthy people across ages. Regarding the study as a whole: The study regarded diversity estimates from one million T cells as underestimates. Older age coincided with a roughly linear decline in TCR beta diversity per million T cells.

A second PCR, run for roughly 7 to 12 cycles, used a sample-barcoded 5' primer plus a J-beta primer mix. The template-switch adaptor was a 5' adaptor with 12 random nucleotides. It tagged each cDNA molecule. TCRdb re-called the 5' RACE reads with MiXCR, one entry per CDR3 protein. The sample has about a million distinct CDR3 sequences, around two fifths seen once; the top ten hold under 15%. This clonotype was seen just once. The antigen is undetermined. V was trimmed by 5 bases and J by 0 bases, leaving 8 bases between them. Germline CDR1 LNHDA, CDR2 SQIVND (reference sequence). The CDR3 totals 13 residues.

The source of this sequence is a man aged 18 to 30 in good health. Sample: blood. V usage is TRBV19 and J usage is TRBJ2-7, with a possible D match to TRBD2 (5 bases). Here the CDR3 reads CASSPDYSYEQYF. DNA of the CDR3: TGTGCCAGTAGTCCAGACTACTCCTACGAGCAGTACTTC.